This TCR beta chain was recorded in a study of blood T cells in healthy people across ages. Study-wide results and caveats: Donor CMV status was unknown, possibly confounding expanded clonotype changes.

Per sample, at least 5 micrograms of total RNA were extracted. The authors ran a second PCR of about 7 to 11 cycles using a sample-barcoded 5' primer and a J-beta primer mix. Each CDR3 protein is one row after TCRdb ran MiXCR on the 5' RACE reads. Here the sample spans about 830,000 distinct CDR3 sequences, around two thirds being singletons. Germline CDR1 MDHEN, CDR2 SYDVKM. The J segment lost 5 bases and the V segment lost 2 bases, leaving 7 bases of the junction unmatched. The CDR3 length is 15 residues. This clonotype was seen a few times. Its antigen is not identified. The gene calls are TRBV28 and TRBJ2-7; TRBD1 matches 9 bases. Specimen: blood. The clonotype originates from a young man in good health. The CDR3 loop is CASSLLRDRADEQYF. CDR3 DNA: TGTGCCAGCAGTTTACTCCGGGACAGGGCGGACGAGCAGTACTTC. Variable domain in full (rest from reference TRBV28 and TRBJ2-7): DVKVTQSSRYLVKRTGEKVFLECVQDMDHENMFWYRQDPGLGLRLIYFSYDVKMKEKGDIPEGYSVSREKKERFSLILESASTNQTSMYLCASSLLRDRADEQYFGPGTRLTVT.